Sequencing of this T cell receptor (beta chain) was carried out in a study of identical twins. This clonotype has just a few counts. Its antigen remains unidentified. Template switching added a universal primer site; cDNA carried unique molecular identifiers. A single record per CDR3 protein comes from TCRdb applying MiXCR to the 5' RACE reads. The sample includes around 510,000 distinct CDR3 sequences, around an eighth of them seen just once. General study findings and limits: Abundant beta clonotypes from cord blood had fewer insertions, unlike memory repertoires, which showed none. Models predicted less out-of-frame TCR alpha sharing in monozygotic twins than was found. Beta out-of-frame sequences displayed a weaker excess of sharing between twins.

This CDR3 comprises 14 residues. Trimming stripped 5 bases from V and 10 bases from J, with 17 bases between. In germline, CDR1 is SGHTA, CDR2 FQGNSA. The sample was also reused in another study, on yellow fever vaccine responses in identical twins.

This chain connects TRBV7-2 to TRBJ1-4; D not resolved. Sequencing was performed on CD4+ T cells sorted from blood. This receptor was identified in a woman between 18 and 29 years old in good health. The CDR3 coding sequence is TGTGCCAGCAGCCCTTCGGCGGGCTTTATAAAACTGTTTTTT. Translation gives CASSPSAGFIKLFF. Full variable domain (outside the CDR3, taken from reference TRBV7-2 and TRBJ1-4): GAGVSQSPSNKVTEKGKDVELRCDPISGHTALYWYRQSLGQGLEFLIYFQGNSAPDKSGLPSDRFSAERTGGSVSTLTIQRTQQEDSAVYLCASSPSAGFIKLFFGSGTQLSVL.